This T cell receptor (beta chain) was captured in a study of cytomegalovirus exposure and HLA in healthy donors. Study-level findings and limits: Later, an analysis showed that TCR beta chains associated with HLA were more clonally expanded than others that were equally common. What TCR beta sequences reportedly achieved was accurate prediction of HLA-A and HLA-B alleles in most subjects. A later analysis found that most CMV-associated TCR beta chains appeared HLA-restricted. V- and J-gene trimming of TCR beta was linked (in a later analysis) to a missense DCLRE1C variant.

CDR3 size: 13 residues. The V and J ends lost 6 bases and 6 bases, in that order; junction bases with no gene match: 4. Germline CDR1 reads SNHLY; CDR2 reads FYNNEI. PCR was performed using 60 Vbeta and 13 Jbeta primers. Clones were sequenced by immunoSEQ multiplex PCR, and TCRdb holds only the in-frame ones, with some missing. This table has 150,000 to 200,000 clones, 60% to 75% appearing once. This clone has just a few counts. Its matching antigen is unknown. The receptor's source is a woman between 45 and 65 years old in good health and CMV-seropositive. The chain recombines TRBV2 with TRBJ2-3, with TRBD2 identical over 9 bases. The sequenced sample was PBMCs. The CDR3, as DNA: TGTGCCAGCAGCGACACTAGCGGGGATACGCAGTATTTT. This translates into CASSDTSGDTQYF.